This TCR beta chain was identified during a study of blood T cell repertoires in COVID-19. Study in general: Sources were T cells, B-cell-depleted T cells, or PBMCs; the material itself was cDNA or gDNA.

V lost 4 bases, J lost 9 bases, and 10 bases lay in between. Germline assignment: CDR1 SQVTM and CDR2 ANQGSEA. The length of the CDR3 is 11 residues. Assay: immunoSEQ multiplex PCR; the TCRdb copy retains only in-frame clones and omits some. The sample lists 35,000 to 50,000 clones, around 83% occurring once. The sequenced sample consisted of peripheral blood. The rearrangement joins TRBV29-1 to TRBJ2-1; D is unresolved. This receptor was identified in a woman older than 75 with acute or convalescent COVID-19. The CDR3 nucleotides read TGCAGCGTTGTCCCCCAATTTGAGCAGTTCTTC. Translation: CSVVPQFEQFF.